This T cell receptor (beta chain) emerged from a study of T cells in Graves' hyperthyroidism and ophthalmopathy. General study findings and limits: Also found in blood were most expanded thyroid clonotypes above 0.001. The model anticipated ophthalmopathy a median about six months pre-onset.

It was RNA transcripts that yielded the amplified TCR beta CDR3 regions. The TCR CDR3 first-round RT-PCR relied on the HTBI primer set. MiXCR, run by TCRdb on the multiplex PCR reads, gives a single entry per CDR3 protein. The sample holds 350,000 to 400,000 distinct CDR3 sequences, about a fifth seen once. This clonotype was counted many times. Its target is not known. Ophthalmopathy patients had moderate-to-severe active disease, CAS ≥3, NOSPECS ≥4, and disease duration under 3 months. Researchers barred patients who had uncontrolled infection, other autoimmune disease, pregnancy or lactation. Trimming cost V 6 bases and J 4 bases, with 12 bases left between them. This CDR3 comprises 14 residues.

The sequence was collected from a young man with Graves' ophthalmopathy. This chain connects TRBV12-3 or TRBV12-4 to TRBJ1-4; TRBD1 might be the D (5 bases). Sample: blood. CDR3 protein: CASSPGRVNEKLFF. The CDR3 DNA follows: TGTGCCAGCAGCCCGGGGCGCGTTAATGAAAAACTGTTTTTT.